Sequencing of this T cell receptor beta chain was carried out in a study of HIV-infected patients and healthy controls. This clonotype was picked up many times. Its antigen is unidentified. cDNA was made from about 510 ng RNA using alpha and beta constant primers. Alpha and beta chain libraries were made separately by chain-specific third strand synthesis with multiplexing indices. TCRdb analysed the 5' RACE reads with MiXCR anew, one entry per CDR3 protein. The sample includes some 9,300 distinct CDR3 sequences, about 10% of them seen just once. Whole blood was used without fractionation, so all unsorted peripheral T cells were included. Germline lookup yields CDR1 SGHRS and CDR2 YFSETQ. The CDR3 covers 15 residues. Between the trimmed V and J ends, which lost 4 bases and 0 bases, there was a span of 11 bases. Study outcomes and limitations: HIV+ repertoires were severely depleted of MAIT alpha-chain CDR3s, unlike healthy controls.

This TCR derives from an adult with HIV infection. Source: blood, taken before antiretroviral therapy. This chain uses TRBV5-1 with TRBJ2-1; D might be TRBD1 or TRBD2, each matching 6 bases. CDR3 DNA sequence: TGCGCCAGCAGCCTGGAGGGGGTCTCCTACAATGAGCAGTTCTTC. It yields the protein CASSLEGVSYNEQFF.